What follows are 21 T cell receptor beta chains derived from one specimen sequenced in a study of T cells in Graves' hyperthyroidism and ophthalmopathy. The source material, RNA transcripts, was used to amplify TCR beta CDR3 regions. The HTBI primer set served for first-round RT-PCR of the TCR CDR3. TCRdb reanalysed the multiplex PCR reads using MiXCR and keeps one entry per CDR3 protein. The table shows over 200,000 distinct CDR3 sequences, with approximately 17% occurring only once. What was sequenced was blood. These receptors were obtained from a man in his fifties or sixties with Graves' hyperthyroidism.

This clonotype has ten or more counts. V and J are TRBV7-9 and TRBJ1-6; D gene unclear. Per the germline V gene, CDR1 is SEHNR and CDR2 is FQNEAQ (reference sequence). The CDR3 is made up of 14 amino acids. Trimming removed 5 bases at V and 4 bases at J, with 9 bases between. CDR3 region: CASSQEQYNSPLHF. The CDR3 bases are TGTGCCAGCAGCCAAGAGCAGTATAATTCACCCCTCCACTTT.

This clonotype occurred many times. This rearrangement joins TRBV10-2 to TRBJ2-5, with 10 positions matching TRBD1. The CDR3 totals 14 residues. Germline V gene lookup returns CDR1 WSHSY and CDR2 SAAADI. The J segment lost 5 bases and the V segment lost 4 bases, leaving 4 bases of the junction unmatched. CDR3 DNA: TGCGCCAGCAGTGCGACAGGGGGCTGGGAGACCCAGTACTTC. It is translated as CASSATGGWETQYF.

This clonotype was observed many times. The V gene is TRBV3-1, the J gene TRBJ2-1; D is unclear. Per the germline V gene, CDR1 is LGHDT and CDR2 is YNNKEL (reference sequence). This CDR3 spans 16 amino acids. Trimming removed 0 bases from V and 0 bases from J, with 9 bases in between. The CDR3 nucleotides read TGTGCCAGCAGCCAAGATCTTGCGAGCTCCTACAATGAGCAGTTCTTC. This encodes CASSQDLASSYNEQFF.

This clonotype was counted ten times or more. The V and J genes are TRBV18 and TRBJ2-7; TRBD1 agrees at 8 bases. The CDR3 is 15 amino acids. J gave up 2 bases and V 3 bases, and 6 bases lay outside the gene matches. CDR1 and CDR2 from the germline V gene are KGHSH and LQKENI. DNA for the CDR3: TGTGCCAGCTCACCCGGGACAGGTATCCCCTACGAGCAGTACTTC. Amino acids: CASSPGTGIPYEQYF.

This clonotype was observed at least ten times. The chain recombines TRBV12-3 or TRBV12-4 with TRBJ2-7; 11 bases line up with TRBD2. The CDR3 is 22 residues long. J lost 4 bases, V lost 3 bases, and 26 bases had no gene match. The CDR3 nucleotides read TGTGCCAGCAGTTTCAATCCGGGGCAGATATTACAAACCGGGACTAGCGGATACGAGCAGTACTTC. This encodes CASSFNPGQILQTGTSGYEQYF.

This clonotype appeared a few times. The rearrangement uses TRBV5-4 and TRBJ2-6, with D hard to call. V lost 0 bases to trimming and J lost 4 bases, with 5 bases between them. The CDR3 totals 14 residues. Germline assignment: CDR1 SGHNT and CDR2 YYREEE (reference sequence). The CDR3, as DNA: TGTGCCAGCAGCTTGGGGTGGGGGGCCAACGTCCTGACTTTC. Residues: CASSLGWGANVLTF.

The sample holds a few counts of this clonotype. The chain carries TRBV3-1 and TRBJ2-1, with D hard to call. The CDR3 runs to 12 residues. Per germline, CDR1 LGHDT and CDR2 YNNKEL (reference sequence). With 1 base removed from V and 7 bases from J, the gap between germline ends came to 5 bases. The CDR3 DNA is TGTGCCAGCAGCCAAGGATCAAATGAGCAGTTCTTC. Its translation is CASSQGSNEQFF.

With regard to this clonotype: A much larger clonotype is one base distant, so this may be a read error. This rearrangement joins TRBV12-3 or TRBV12-4 to TRBJ2-4, with D possibly being TRBD1 (6 bases). There are 15 residues in the CDR3. The CDR3 is CAGSSIGTTKNIQYF. DNA of the CDR3: TGTGCCGGCAGTTCAATCGGGACAACCAAAAACATTCAGTACTTC.

This clonotype was seen at least ten times. The chain joins TRBV29-1 to TRBJ2-3, with a possible D match to TRBD1 (6 bases). Looked up from germline, CDR1 is SQVTM and CDR2 is ANQGSEA. The CDR3 is made up of 14 amino acids. V lost 7 bases and J lost 4, with 18 bases in between. The CDR3 DNA reads as TGCAGCGCCACGGACAGAACTGTAGCAGATACGCAGTATTTT. Translating gives CSATDRTVADTQYF.

The sample holds many counts of this clonotype. This chain joins TRBV28 and TRBJ2-7; D perhaps matches TRBD2 (6 bases). The germline V gene encodes CDR1 MDHEN and CDR2 SYDVKM. The CDR3 is 14 residues long. V dropped 4 bases and J dropped 3 bases, with 13 bases sitting between them. This CDR3 is CASSSRASVYEQYF. DNA of the CDR3: TGTGCCAGCAGTTCGAGGGCTAGCGTCTACGAGCAGTACTTC.

This clonotype was picked up many times. This chain uses TRBV2 with TRBJ1-6; 8 bases are shared with TRBD1. This CDR3 is 14 amino acids long. The V and J ends lost 8 bases and 5 bases, in that order; junction bases with no gene match: 5. From germline, CDR1 is SNHLY and CDR2 FYNNEI. Here the CDR3 DNA reads TGTGCCAGCGGGGGCAGGGGGCATAATTCACCCCTCCACTTT. It yields the protein CASGGRGHNSPLHF.

The sample holds many counts of this clonotype. The chain combines TRBV2 with TRBJ2-1; tentative D call: TRBD2 (6 bases). From germline, CDR1 is SNHLY and CDR2 FYNNEI. The CDR3 totals 15 residues. The V gene lost 6 bases and the J gene lost 4 bases, with 16 bases spanning the gap. For the CDR3, the DNA is TGTGCCAGCAGACCCTCTCGCGGGAATTACAATGAGCAGTTCTTC. Its protein product is CASRPSRGNYNEQFF.

The table lists this clonotype with many counts. V gene TRBV28 combines with J gene TRBJ2-3; perhaps TRBD1 as D (6 bases). The CDR3 loop spans 17 amino acids. The V gene's germline CDR1 is MDHEN and CDR2 SYDVKM. V was pared by 2 bases and J by 2 bases, with 17 bases between. CDR3 residues: CASSLTRTASDTDTQYF. CDR3 bases: TGTGCCAGCAGTTTAACCCGGACAGCAAGTGACACAGATACGCAGTATTTT.

This clonotype was counted between two and nine times. The chain recombines TRBV7-3 with TRBJ2-1, with 9 bases lining up with TRBD2. Germline V gene lookup returns CDR1 SGHTA and CDR2 FQGTGA. The CDR3 consists of 15 residues. Losses at the gene ends were 10 bases for V and 0 bases for J; bases not matched to a gene: 7. CDR3 in amino acids: CATASGASSYNEQFF. The CDR3 DNA sequence: TGTGCCACCGCTAGCGGGGCGAGCTCCTACAATGAGCAGTTCTTC.

CDR3 region: CASSQVLGTGTYEQYF. The CDR3 DNA reads as TGTGCCAGCAGCCAAGTCCTTGGGACAGGGACCTACGAGCAGTACTTC. The chain carries TRBV14 and TRBJ2-7; the match to TRBD1 covers 9 bases. The CDR3 loop spans 16 amino acids. V lost 1 base and J lost 2; bases outside the gene matches: 6. Germline V gene lookup returns CDR1 SGHDN and CDR2 FVKESK.

The chain joins TRBV7-2 to TRBJ2-7, with 9 bases lining up with TRBD2. From germline, CDR1 is SGHTA and CDR2 FQGNSA. The V and J ends lost 4 bases and 1 base, in that order; junction bases with no gene match: 2. The CDR3 spans 14 residues. CDR3 protein: CASSSLAGSYEQYF. In DNA, the CDR3 is TGTGCCAGCAGCTCCCTAGCGGGGTCCTACGAGCAGTACTTC.

This clonotype was detected ten times or more. This rearrangement joins TRBV11-2 to TRBJ2-3; D is undetermined. The CDR3 is 15 amino acids. Trimming cost V 2 bases and J 1 base, with 10 bases left between them. In germline, CDR1 is SGHAT, CDR2 FQNNGV. CDR3: CASSLLGMGTDTQYF. The CDR3 DNA reads as TGTGCCAGCAGCTTACTGGGGATGGGCACAGATACGCAGTATTTT.

This clonotype was seen many times. V is TRBV28 and J is TRBJ2-3, with D perhaps TRBD1 (7 bases). Germline CDR1 is MDHEN and CDR2 is SYDVKM. This CDR3 is 15 amino acids long. V was trimmed by 10 bases and J by 1 base, leaving 18 bases between them. CDR3 protein: CATLQGLARTDTQYF. The CDR3, as DNA: TGTGCCACCTTACAGGGGCTAGCGCGCACAGATACGCAGTATTTT.

This chain uses TRBV28 with TRBJ1-6; 10 bases fit TRBD1. This CDR3 region has 18 residues. CDR1 is MDHEN, CDR2 SYDVKM, per germline. V was clipped by 4 bases and J by 0 bases; unmatched bases: 6. The CDR3 nucleotides are TGTGCCAGCAGTTCGCCGGGACAGGGGAGCTCCTATAATTCACCCCTCCACTTT. Translated: CASSSPGQGSSYNSPLHF. Complete variable domain (other parts from reference TRBV28 and TRBJ1-6): DVKVTQSSRYLVKRTGEKVFLECVQDMDHENMFWYRQDPGLGLRLIYFSYDVKMKEKGDIPEGYSVSREKKERFSLILESASTNQTSMYLCASSSPGQGSSYNSPLHFGNGTRLTVT.

This clonotype appeared a few times. CDR3 bases: TGCGCCAGCAGCCCCTATAATGTGGCAGGGGGGTACAATGAGCAGTTCTTC. Translation: CASSPYNVAGGYNEQFF. The rearrangement links TRBV4-1 to TRBJ2-1; TRBD1 might be the D (7 bases). Germline assignment: CDR1 MGHRA and CDR2 YSYEKL. The CDR3 contains 17 residues. V was shortened by 4 bases and J by 4 bases, with 20 bases between the two germline ends.

This clonotype was detected only a few times. This chain joins TRBV2 and TRBJ2-3, with D tentatively TRBD1 (7 bases). CDR1 and CDR2 (germline): SNHLY, FYNNEI. The CDR3 length is 15 residues. The V end lost 6 bases, the J end lost 11 bases, and 24 bases lay between the germline ends. In DNA, the CDR3 is TGTGCCAGCAGCCCACTCCCGGGGGCAGGGGGTGGGCAGTATTTT. Amino acid sequence: CASSPLPGAGGGQYF.